These 27 T cell receptor beta chains originate from one sample sequenced in a study of regulatory T cells in long-lasting Graves disease. Documented time point: persistent/refractory GD, antithyroid drugs over 5 years with positive TRAb. There was RNA extracted from PBMCs, and the TCR library was made from it. Library construction for TCR beta used iRepertoire HTBI primers and Arm-PCR of CDR3 regions. TCRdb independently ran MiXCR on the multiplex PCR reads; one entry per CDR3 protein. The table lists some 300,000 distinct CDR3 sequences, around 20% of them singletons. The sequenced sample was peripheral blood mononuclear cells (PBMCs), obtained when the disease was refractory, from a patient treated with antithyroid drugs. The receptors originated from a female donor with Graves disease.

The chain combines TRBV6-9 with TRBJ2-7; TRBD2 agrees at 9 bases. V lost 3 bases to trimming and J lost 2 bases; unmatched junction nucleotides: 5. The germline gives CDR1 MNHGY, CDR2 SVAAGI. The CDR3 is made up of 15 amino acids. CDR3: CASSYLAGPAYEQYF. The CDR3, as DNA: TGTGCCAGCAGTTACCTAGCGGGGCCCGCCTACGAGCAGTACTTC.

The J gene is TRBJ2-3, the V gene TRBV24-1, with D perhaps TRBD1 (8 bases). The CDR3 runs 17 residues. The germline V gene encodes CDR1 KGHDR and CDR2 SFDVKD. V gave up 5 bases and J gave up 5 bases, with 22 bases separating them. The CDR3 DNA reads as TGTGCCACCAGTGCCCCTGGACAGGGAGGGTCCAAAGATACGCAGTATTTT. This encodes CATSAPGQGGSKDTQYF.

There are many counts of this clonotype. The chain combines TRBV11-2 with TRBJ2-7; 11 nucleotides agree with TRBD2. The CDR3 sequence is 15 residues long. Losses at the gene ends were 5 bases for V and 3 bases for J; bases not matched to a gene: 6. CDR1 is SGHAT, CDR2 FQNNGV, per germline. The CDR3 DNA is TGTGCCAGCAGCCTCAGCGGGACTAGCGGCTACGAGCAGTACTTC. Its translation: CASSLSGTSGYEQYF.

This clonotype was detected ten times or more. The genes are TRBV6-1 and TRBJ2-7; 14 positions agree with TRBD2. The CDR3 consists of 15 residues. Germline CDR1 reads MNHNS; CDR2 reads SASEGT. V lost 3 bases, J lost 5 bases, and 3 bases stayed unmatched. In nucleotides, the CDR3 is TGTGCCAGCAGTGACGGGACTAGCGGGAGTAACGAGCAGTACTTC. Amino acid sequence: CASSDGTSGSNEQYF.

This clonotype was picked up many times. V is TRBV7-2 and J is TRBJ1-2; TRBD1 agrees at 9 bases. V lost 5 bases, J lost 6 bases, and 7 bases stayed unmatched. This CDR3 has 14 residues. CDR1 is SGHTA, CDR2 FQGNSA, per germline. The CDR3 DNA sequence: TGTGCCAGCAGCGTCTACAGGGGGCCTCATGGCTACACCTTC. Its protein is CASSVYRGPHGYTF.

This clonotype was seen only a few times. The CDR3 reads CSVESLTAGTYEQYF. CDR3 nucleotide sequence: TGCAGCGTTGAATCTCTTACGGCCGGAACCTACGAGCAGTACTTC. The chain combines TRBV29-1 with TRBJ2-7, with D unresolved. This CDR3 has 15 residues. Germline V lookup: CDR1 SQVTM, CDR2 ANQGSEA. V lost 2 bases to trimming and J lost 2 bases, with 16 bases between them.

The chain links TRBV24-1 to TRBJ2-3, with D perhaps matching TRBD1 (7 bases). Deletions cut 4 bases from V and 1 base from J, with 11 bases between. Germline CDR1 KGHDR, CDR2 SFDVKD. This CDR3 has 15 residues. The CDR3 loop reads CATSERDRRTDTQYF. DNA for the CDR3: TGTGCCACCAGTGAGCGGGACAGACGCACAGATACGCAGTATTTT.

This clonotype came up a few times. V is TRBV6-9 and J is TRBJ1-1; D is possibly TRBD1 (5 bases). This CDR3 region has 15 residues. Germline V gene data show CDR1 as MNHGY and CDR2 as SVAAGI. V was trimmed by 6 bases and J by 3 bases, leaving 17 bases between them. The CDR3 here is CASSYRGRADTEAFF. The DNA of the CDR3 is TGTGCCAGCAGCTATCGGGGCAGGGCGGACACTGAAGCTTTCTTT.

This chain uses TRBV28 with TRBJ2-5, with 7 bases fitting TRBD2. The CDR3 has 13 residues. V gave up 5 bases and J gave up 5 bases; unmatched junction bases: 5. Germline loops: CDR1 MDHEN, CDR2 SYDVKM. This CDR3 reads CASSAGVAETQYF. CDR3 bases: TGTGCCAGCAGTGCGGGGGTCGCTGAGACCCAGTACTTC.

This chain links TRBV19 with TRBJ1-1, with D possibly TRBD1 on 6 matching bases. CDR1 is LNHDA, CDR2 SQIVND, per germline (reference sequence). The CDR3 has 13 amino acids. V lost 8 bases, J lost 1 base, and 11 bases lay in between. This CDR3 reads CASRTVENTEAFF. CDR3 in DNA: TGTGCCAGTCGGACAGTCGAGAACACTGAAGCTTTCTTT.

J is TRBJ2-7 and V is TRBV20-1; D is perhaps TRBD2 (6 bases). Germline V CDR1 and CDR2: DFQATT, SNEGSKA (reference sequence). This CDR3 spans 15 amino acids. V lost 3 bases and J lost 2, with 17 bases in between. The CDR3 protein is CSASGSFILAYEQYF. The CDR3 DNA is TGCAGTGCTAGCGGGAGTTTTATTTTAGCCTACGAGCAGTACTTC.

There are a few counts of this clonotype. The chain couples TRBV13 to TRBJ1-3; D unresolved. The CDR3 runs 14 residues. The V gene lost 5 bases and the J gene lost 4 bases, with 12 bases spanning the gap. Germline V gene data show CDR1 as PRHDT and CDR2 as FYEKMQ (reference sequence). The CDR3 sequence is CASSPLPAGNTIYF. The CDR3 bases are TGTGCCAGCAGCCCCTTACCCGCGGGAAACACCATATATTTT. The variable domain in full, with the rest retrieved from reference TRBV13 and TRBJ1-3, is AAGVIQSPRHLIKEKRETATLKCYPIPRHDTVYWYQQGPGQDPQFLISFYEKMQSDKGSIPDRFSAQQFSDYHSELNMSSLELGDSALYFCASSPLPAGNTIYFGEGSWLTVV.

With regard to this clonotype: A much more abundant neighbour one base away suggests this may be a read error. This chain uses TRBV20-1 with TRBJ1-4; 7 bases fit TRBD1. This CDR3 has 13 residues. Germline V CDR1 and CDR2: DFQATT, SNEGSKA (reference sequence). As DNA, the CDR3 is TGCAGTGGAACGGGACAGTTAAATGAAGAACTGTTTTTT. The encoded protein is CSGTGQLNEELFF.

V gene TRBV3-1 combines with J gene TRBJ2-2; TRBD1 matches 9 bases. Germline V lookup: CDR1 LGHDT, CDR2 YNNKEL (reference sequence). The CDR3 length is 16 residues. After removal of 1 base from V and 6 bases from J, the junction contained 6 bases not matched to a gene. The CDR3 region is CASSQAGTGKAGELFF. CDR3 nucleotides: TGTGCCAGCAGCCAAGCCGGGACAGGGAAAGCCGGGGAGCTGTTTTTT.

Concerning this clonotype itself: A much larger clone lies one base from this, so it may be a read error. The rearrangement links TRBV9 to TRBJ2-5, with 9 positions matching TRBD2. Looked up from germline, CDR1 is SGDLS and CDR2 is YYNGEE. Trimming took 5 bases from V and 2 from J; bases not matched to a gene: 10. The CDR3 is 16 amino acids. The CDR3 is CASSAPSGALQETQYF. In nucleotides, the CDR3 is TGTGCCAGCAGTGCCCCTAGCGGGGCCCTTCAAGAGACCCAGTACTTC.

This clonotype occurred many times. The chain recombines TRBV28 with TRBJ2-4; tentative D call: TRBD2 (5 bases). Germline V lookup: CDR1 MDHEN, CDR2 SYDVKM. Trimming pared 2 bases from V and 6 bases from J, leaving 11 bases between. The CDR3 consists of 14 residues. CDR3 nucleotide sequence: TGTGCCAGCAGTTTAGTGAGGGTGGGAAACATTCAGTACTTC. This codes for CASSLVRVGNIQYF.

J is TRBJ2-7 and V is TRBV3-2; the table gives TRBD2 as D, unverified against the DNA. TRBV3-2 is a known pseudogene. This CDR3 is 16 amino acids long. CDR3 loop: CASSRSLAGGFHEQYF. The CDR3 nucleotides read TGTGCCAGCAGCCGGAGCCTAGCGGGAGGTTTTCACGAGCAGTACTTC.

The chain recombines TRBV6-2 or TRBV6-3 with TRBJ1-1, with D hard to call. Germline V gene data show CDR1 as MNHEY and CDR2 as SVGEGT. This CDR3 comprises 13 residues. V lost 5 bases and J lost 0, with 7 bases in between. CDR3 nucleotides: TGTGCCAGCAGTCCCGCGGTGAACACTGAAGCTTTCTTT. Encoded protein: CASSPAVNTEAFF.

J is TRBJ2-1 and V is TRBV12-3 or TRBV12-4, with a tentative D call TRBD2 (6 bases). V gave up 3 bases and J gave up 4 bases, with 13 bases separating them. This CDR3 is 15 amino acids long. The CDR3 DNA sequence: TGTGCCAGCAGTTTGATCAGCGGGCCATACAATGAGCAGTTCTTC. It specifies CASSLISGPYNEQFF.

The chain combines TRBV20-1 with TRBJ2-5, with 10 bases lining up with TRBD2. The V and J ends lost 0 bases and 5 bases, in that order; junction bases with no gene match: 9. Per the germline V gene, CDR1 is DFQATT and CDR2 is SNEGSKA (reference sequence). The length of the CDR3 is 16 residues. CDR3 protein: CSARDQLAGVGETQYF. As DNA, the CDR3 is TGCAGTGCTAGAGATCAGCTAGCGGGAGTAGGGGAGACCCAGTACTTC.

The chain couples TRBV7-9 to TRBJ1-1; possibly TRBD1 for D (6 bases). Trimming removed 4 bases from V and 10 bases from J, with 25 bases in between. Per the germline V gene, CDR1 is SEHNR and CDR2 is FQNEAQ (reference sequence). This CDR3 is built from 16 residues. The CDR3 DNA is TGTGCCAGCAGCTCCCTGGGGGCAGGGGAAAGGAGGGCAGCTTTCTTT. This gives the protein CASSSLGAGERRAAFF. Looking up the rest from reference TRBV7-9 and TRBJ1-1 gives the full variable domain: DTGVSQNPRHKITKRGQNVTFRCDPISEHNRLYWYRQTLGQGPEFLTYFQNEAQLEKSRLLSDRFSAERPKGSFSTLEIQRTEQGDSAMYLCASSSLGAGERRAAFFGQGTRLTVV.

This clonotype was found many times. The V call is TRBV4-3, the J call TRBJ2-5; 9 bases agree with TRBD1. The CDR3 covers 15 residues. Looked up from germline, CDR1 is LGHNA and CDR2 is YSLEER. Trimming removed 3 bases from V and 5 bases from J; junction bases left unmatched: 7. CDR3 amino acids: CASSHKQGAWETQYF. For the CDR3, the DNA is TGCGCCAGCAGCCACAAACAGGGGGCATGGGAGACCCAGTACTTC.

The rearrangement links TRBV5-1 to TRBJ2-7; weak D call: TRBD1 (5 bases). The germline gives CDR1 SGHRS, CDR2 YFSETQ. The CDR3 sequence is 14 residues long. Deletions cut 0 bases from V and 6 bases from J, with 13 bases between. The CDR3 DNA reads TGCGCCAGCAGCTTGGACAGGATCTGGCCCGAGCAGTACTTC. It encodes CASSLDRIWPEQYF. The whole variable domain, remainder taken from reference TRBV5-1 and TRBJ2-7, is KAGVTQTPRYLIKTRGQQVTLSCSPISGHRSVSWYQQTPGQGLQFLFEYFSETQRNKGNFPGRFSGRQFSNSRSEMNVSTLELGDSALYLCASSLDRIWPEQYFGPGTRLTVT.

This clonotype has a count of ten or more. This chain joins TRBV6-1 and TRBJ2-7; 11 bases fit TRBD2. Germline CDR1 and CDR2: MNHNS and SASEGT. The CDR3 contains 19 residues. The J segment lost 0 bases and the V segment lost 0 bases, leaving 10 bases of the junction unmatched. This chain's CDR3 is CASSEALWVAGGLSYEQYF. Written as DNA, the CDR3 is TGTGCCAGCAGTGAAGCGCTATGGGTAGCGGGAGGGCTCTCCTACGAGCAGTACTTC.

The chain uses TRBV4-2 and TRBJ2-5; 9 positions match TRBD2. CDR1 and CDR2 from the germline V gene are LGHNA and YNFKEQ. After removal of 1 base from V and 4 bases from J, the junction contained 4 bases not matched to a gene. CDR3 length: 15 amino acids. CDR3: CASSQVAGGGETQYF. CDR3 DNA: TGTGCCAGCAGCCAAGTTGCGGGAGGGGGAGAGACCCAGTACTTC.

This clonotype occurred many times. The J gene is TRBJ1-5, the V gene TRBV7-2; D gene ambiguous. CDR1 is SGHTA, CDR2 FQGNSA, per germline. The CDR3 is 13 residues long. The V and J ends lost 3 bases and 7 bases respectively, with 10 bases between them. The CDR3 DNA reads TGTGCCAGCAGCTTTCCGGGCATCCAGCCCCAGCATTTT. Translation gives CASSFPGIQPQHF.

This clonotype was counted many times. The J gene is TRBJ2-7, the V gene TRBV7-3; tentative D call: TRBD1 (5 bases). CDR3 length equals 15 residues. Trimming stripped 5 bases from V and 3 bases from J, with 17 bases between. Germline V lookup: CDR1 SGHTA, CDR2 FQGTGA. The CDR3 here is CASSQGASSIYEQYF. CDR3 in DNA: TGTGCCAGCAGCCAGGGCGCCAGTAGTATCTACGAGCAGTACTTC.